The 17 T cell receptor beta chains below were found in one sample sequenced in a study of cytomegalovirus exposure and HLA in healthy donors. The primer mix had 60 Vbeta and 13 Jbeta primers. Method: immunoSEQ multiplex PCR; TCRdb's copy keeps in-frame clones and lacks some. In all, the sample yields roughly 34,000 clones. Material: PBMCs. All receptors come from a woman aged 40 to 49 in good health and CMV-seropositive.

This chain links TRBV4-2 with TRBJ2-5; D might be TRBD2 (6 bases). With 2 bases removed from V and 4 bases from J, the gap between germline ends came to 14 bases. Germline V gene data show CDR1 as LGHNA and CDR2 as YNFKEQ. CDR3 length equals 15 residues. For the CDR3, the DNA is TGTGCCAGCAGCCAAACCCCCGGCGGGGCAGAGACCCAGTACTTC. Protein product: CASSQTPGGAETQYF.

The rearrangement uses TRBV7-3 and TRBJ2-3; TRBD1 might be the D (6 bases). The V gene's germline CDR1 is SGHTA and CDR2 FQGTGA. V was trimmed by 5 bases and J by 2 bases, leaving 17 bases between them. The CDR3 length is 16 residues. The CDR3 spells CASSVDTGFITDTQYF. Written as DNA, the CDR3 is TGTGCCAGCAGCGTGGATACAGGGTTTATCACAGATACGCAGTATTTT.

V gene TRBV2 combines with J gene TRBJ2-3; TRBD2 matches at 9 bases. Trimming at V came to 2 bases and at J to 6 bases, leaving 12 bases not matched to a gene. CDR3 length: 17 residues. CDR1 is SNHLY and CDR2 is FYNNEI in the germline V gene. CDR3 region: CASSERFLAGTSDTQYF. The CDR3 DNA reads TGTGCCAGCAGTGAACGTTTCCTAGCGGGGACGTCCGATACGCAGTATTTT.

The chain couples TRBV30 to TRBJ2-3; 8 nucleotides line up with TRBD2. This CDR3 has 16 residues. The germline CDR1 and CDR2 sequences are GTSNPN and SVGIG (reference sequence). The V and J ends lost 1 base and 3 bases, in that order; junction bases with no gene match: 9. The CDR3 here is CAWSAPSGHGTDTQYF. The CDR3 region has the DNA TGTGCCTGGAGTGCCCCTAGCGGGCATGGTACAGATACGCAGTATTTT.

V usage is TRBV6-5 and J usage is TRBJ1-5; D not certain. Germline-derived CDR1 and CDR2 are MNHEY and SVGAGI. Deletions cut 8 bases from V and 7 bases from J, with 9 bases between. The CDR3 contains 11 residues. As DNA, the CDR3 is TGTGCCAGCGGTAGAAACCAGCCCCAGCATTTT. Amino acids: CASGRNQPQHF.

V gene TRBV7-6 combines with J gene TRBJ2-3; weak D call: TRBD1 (6 bases). This CDR3 comprises 14 residues. Trimming cost V 5 bases and J 3 bases, with 12 bases left between them. Germline CDR1 and CDR2: SGHVS and FNYEAQ. In DNA form, the CDR3 reads TGTGCCAGCAGCGCCACAGGGTGGACAGATACGCAGTATTTT. Protein product: CASSATGWTDTQYF.

This rearrangement joins TRBV19 to TRBJ1-5, with 10 bases matching TRBD1. With 3 bases clipped from V and 2 bases from J, the junction kept 1 base outside the gene matches. The CDR3 has 15 residues. CDR1 and CDR2 (germline): LNHDA, SQIVND (reference sequence). The CDR3 loop reads CASSIGTGGNQPQHF. CDR3 DNA: TGTGCCAGTAGTATCGGGACAGGGGGCAATCAGCCCCAGCATTTT.

The chain uses TRBV27 and TRBJ2-7; tentatively, D is TRBD2 (5 bases). V was trimmed by 6 bases and J by 7 bases, leaving 16 bases between them. Germline V gene sequence: CDR1 MNHEY, CDR2 SMNVEV (reference sequence). The CDR3 is made up of 13 amino acids. The CDR3 nucleotides are TGTGCCAGCAGACCTTCCGGAGGCAGAGAGCAGTACTTC. Translated: CASRPSGGREQYF.

The V call is TRBV2, the J call TRBJ2-7; no clear D gene. Germline loops: CDR1 SNHLY, CDR2 FYNNEI. CDR3 length: 12 amino acids. CDR3 loop: CAITLYSYEQYF. CDR3 DNA: TGTGCGATAACGTTGTACAGCTACGAGCAGTACTTC.

The chain joins TRBV28 to TRBJ2-7; 10 bases match TRBD1. The CDR3 is 16 amino acids. After removal of 2 bases from V and 6 bases from J, the junction contained 10 bases not matched to a gene. Germline V gene sequence: CDR1 MDHEN, CDR2 SYDVKM. In DNA, the CDR3 is TGTGCCAGCAGTTTAGGAAGGACAGGGGGAGGTGGCGAGCAGTACTTC. Protein product: CASSLGRTGGGGEQYF.

The J gene is TRBJ2-5, the V gene TRBV10-1, with 11 bases fitting TRBD2. V shed 5 bases, J shed 5 bases, and the junction held 10 bases outside the gene matches. From germline, CDR1 is WNHNN and CDR2 SYGVQD (reference sequence). The length of the CDR3 is 16 residues. The CDR3 here is CASSNGLAGHGETQYF. In DNA form, the CDR3 reads TGCGCCAGCAGTAACGGACTAGCGGGCCATGGGGAGACCCAGTACTTC.

The DNA of the CDR3 is TGTGCCAGCAGTTACGGGATCGGCACTGAAGCTTTCTTT. It is translated as CASSYGIGTEAFF. This sequence joins TRBV27 and TRBJ1-1, with D unresolved. Trimming removed 4 bases at V and 4 bases at J, with 10 bases between. Germline V gene lookup returns CDR1 MNHEY and CDR2 SMNVEV (reference sequence). This CDR3 has 13 amino acids.

The gene calls are TRBV4-1 and TRBJ2-3; 10 nucleotides agree with TRBD2. Trimming at V came to 3 bases and at J to 2 bases, leaving 8 bases not matched to a gene. Germline V gives CDR1 MGHRA, CDR2 YSYEKL. This CDR3 is built from 17 residues. The CDR3 nucleotides read TGCGCCAGCAGCCAGCTAGGACTAGCGGTTATCACAGATACGCAGTATTTT. It is translated as CASSQLGLAVITDTQYF.

V and J are TRBV19 and TRBJ2-5, with D maybe TRBD1 (5 bases). The CDR3 spans 14 residues. Germline V gene data show CDR1 as LNHDA and CDR2 as SQIVND (reference sequence). Trimming removed 1 base from V and 1 base from J, with 7 bases in between. CDR3 in amino acids: CASSIGQSQETQYF. The CDR3 coding sequence is TGTGCCAGTAGTATAGGACAGAGCCAAGAGACCCAGTACTTC.

The chain carries TRBV4-1 and TRBJ2-1; 11 positions agree with TRBD2. V dropped 0 bases and J dropped 3; count of bases not matched to a gene: 4. CDR1 and CDR2 from the germline V gene are MGHRA and YSYEKL. This CDR3 contains 17 residues. CDR3 nucleotides: TGCGCCAGCAGCCAAGAGAGCGGGACTAGCGGCTACAATGAGCAGTTCTTC. Translation: CASSQESGTSGYNEQFF.

The rearrangement joins TRBV14 to TRBJ2-7; 8 nucleotides align to TRBD1. Germline V CDR1 and CDR2: SGHDN, FVKESK. Trimming took 4 bases from V and 4 from J; bases not matched to a gene: 6. CDR3 size: 14 residues. The CDR3 sequence: CASSPGRGLYEQYF. The DNA of the CDR3 is TGTGCCAGCAGCCCCGGCAGGGGGCTATACGAGCAGTACTTC.

This chain connects TRBV18 to TRBJ2-5, with 8 nucleotides matching TRBD1. V shed 6 bases, J shed 9 bases, and the junction held 9 bases outside the gene matches. The CDR3 loop spans 13 amino acids. Germline V lookup: CDR1 KGHSH, CDR2 LQKENI. The CDR3 DNA reads TGTGCCAGCTCCGATAGTCAACAGGGGGCCCAGTACTTC. This encodes CASSDSQQGAQYF.